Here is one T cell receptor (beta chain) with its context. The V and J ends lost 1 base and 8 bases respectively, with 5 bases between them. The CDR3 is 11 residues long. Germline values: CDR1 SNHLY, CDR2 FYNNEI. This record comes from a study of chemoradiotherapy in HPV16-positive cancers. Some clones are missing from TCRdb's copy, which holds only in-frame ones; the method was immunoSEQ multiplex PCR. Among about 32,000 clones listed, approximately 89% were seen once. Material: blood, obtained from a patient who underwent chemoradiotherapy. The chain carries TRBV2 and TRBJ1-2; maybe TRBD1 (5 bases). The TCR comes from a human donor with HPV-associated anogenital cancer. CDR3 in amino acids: CASSEGDGYTF. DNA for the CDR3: TGTGCCAGCAGTGAAGGGGACGGCTACACCTTC.